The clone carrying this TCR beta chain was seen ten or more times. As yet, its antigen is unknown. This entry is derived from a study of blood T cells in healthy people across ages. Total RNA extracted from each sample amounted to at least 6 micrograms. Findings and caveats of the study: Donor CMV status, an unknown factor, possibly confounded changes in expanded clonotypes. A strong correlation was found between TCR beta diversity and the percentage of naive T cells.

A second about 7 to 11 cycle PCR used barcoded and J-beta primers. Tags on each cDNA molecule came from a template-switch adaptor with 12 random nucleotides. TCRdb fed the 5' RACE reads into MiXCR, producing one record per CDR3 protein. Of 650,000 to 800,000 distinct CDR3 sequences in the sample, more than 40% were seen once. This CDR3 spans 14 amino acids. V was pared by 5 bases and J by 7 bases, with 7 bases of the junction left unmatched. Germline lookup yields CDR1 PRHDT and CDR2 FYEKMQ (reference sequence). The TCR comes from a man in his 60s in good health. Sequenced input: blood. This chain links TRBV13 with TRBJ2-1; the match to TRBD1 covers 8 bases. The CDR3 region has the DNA TGTGCCAGCAGCCTACGACAGGGGAGGAATGAGCAGTTCTTC. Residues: CASSLRQGRNEQFF. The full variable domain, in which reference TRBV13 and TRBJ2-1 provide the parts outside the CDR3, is AAGVIQSPRHLIKEKRETATLKCYPIPRHDTVYWYQQGPGQDPQFLISFYEKMQSDKGSIPDRFSAQQFSDYHSELNMSSLELGDSALYFCASSLRQGRNEQFFGPGTRLTVL.